Sequencing of this TCR beta chain was carried out in a study of blood T cell repertoires in COVID-19. Study as a whole: The United States, Italy and Spain supplied acute and convalescent COVID-19 samples. T cells, B-cell-depleted T cells, or PBMCs supplied cDNA or gDNA.

As handled by the study authors: Estimation of nucleated cell counts was performed using reference gene primer amplification. Method: immunoSEQ multiplex PCR; TCRdb's copy keeps in-frame clones and lacks some. V and J calls and clone size are as listed in that table; D and trimming were resolved from the DNA. The profile shows around 210,000 clones, 88% of them singletons. This CDR3 comprises 16 residues. The germline V gene encodes CDR1 MNHNS and CDR2 SASEGT. V trimming: 4 bases; J trimming: 2 bases; junction bases outside the gene matches: 9. The TCR originated in a young man with active or convalescent COVID-19. The chain is built from TRBV6-1 and TRBJ1-2; 8 bases fit TRBD1. Sequencing was carried out using peripheral blood. The CDR3 bases are TGTGCCAGCAGTGTGTCCTGGACAGGGTCGAACTATGGCTACACCTTC. Its translation: CASSVSWTGSNYGYTF.